The sequence of this TCR beta chain was determined in a study of spatial heterogeneity in lung cancer. Study-wide points: There was tracking of ubiquitous and regional nonsynonymous mutations by the respective counts of ubiquitous and regional expanded TCRs. Tumor T cell coverage was estimated at roughly 6.5% for alpha and around 13% for beta chains. How many expanded intratumoral alpha and beta TCRs were present tracked the tumor mutation count, which was a count of nonsynonymous mutations.

From germline, CDR1 is SNHLY and CDR2 FYNNEI. There are 18 residues in the CDR3. The ends were cut back, 3 bases at V and 0 bases at J, with 21 bases in the middle. Time point of the sample: sample taken at primary tumor resection. Sequencing was performed on whole RNA extracted from tumor and nontumor lung tissue, or from frozen PBMC, and the material was left unsorted. This clonotype came up a few times. Its matching antigen is unknown. This beta chain represents an off-target read in a library built for alpha chains; its size is of limited meaning. One entry per CDR3 protein, called by TCRdb with MiXCR from the 5' RACE reads. Here the sample spans 8,500 to 10,000 distinct CDR3 sequences, approximately 58% being singletons.

This rearrangement joins TRBV2 to TRBJ2-7, with D unresolved. The receptor comes from a female donor with early-stage non-small cell lung cancer. Sequencing used lung tumor tissue, obtained at surgery. The CDR3, as DNA: TGTGCCAGCAGTGATGGGCAGGTTATACCCTCTAGCTCCTACGAGCAGTACTTC. Its translation: CASSDGQVIPSSSYEQYF.